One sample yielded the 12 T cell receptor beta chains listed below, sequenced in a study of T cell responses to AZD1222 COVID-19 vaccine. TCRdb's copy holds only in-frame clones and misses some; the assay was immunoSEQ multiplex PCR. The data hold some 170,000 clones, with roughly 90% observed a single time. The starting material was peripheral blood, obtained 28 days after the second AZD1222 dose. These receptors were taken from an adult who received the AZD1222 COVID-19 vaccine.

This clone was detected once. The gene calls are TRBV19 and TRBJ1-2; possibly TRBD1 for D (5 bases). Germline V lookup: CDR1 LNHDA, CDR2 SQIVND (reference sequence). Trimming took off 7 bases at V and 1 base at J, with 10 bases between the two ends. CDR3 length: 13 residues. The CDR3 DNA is TGTGCCAGTAAGACAGCGGTTAACTATGGCTACACCTTC. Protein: CASKTAVNYGYTF.

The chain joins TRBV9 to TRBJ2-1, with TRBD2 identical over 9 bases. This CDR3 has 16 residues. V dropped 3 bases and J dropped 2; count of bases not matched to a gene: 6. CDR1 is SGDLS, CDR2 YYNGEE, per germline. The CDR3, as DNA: TGTGCCAGCAGCGGTAAGACTAGCGGAACCTACAATGAGCAGTTCTTC. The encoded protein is CASSGKTSGTYNEQFF.

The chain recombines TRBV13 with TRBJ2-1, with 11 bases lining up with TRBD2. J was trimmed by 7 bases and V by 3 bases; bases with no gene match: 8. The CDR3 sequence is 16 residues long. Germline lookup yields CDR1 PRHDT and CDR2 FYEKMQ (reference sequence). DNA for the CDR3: TGTGCCAGCAGCTTTAGCGGGGGGGCCGGTCGGAATGAGCAGTTCTTC. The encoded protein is CASSFSGGAGRNEQFF. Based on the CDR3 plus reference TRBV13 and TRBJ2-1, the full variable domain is AAGVIQSPRHLIKEKRETATLKCYPIPRHDTVYWYQQGPGQDPQFLISFYEKMQSDKGSIPDRFSAQQFSDYHSELNMSSLELGDSALYFCASSFSGGAGRNEQFFGPGTRLTVL.

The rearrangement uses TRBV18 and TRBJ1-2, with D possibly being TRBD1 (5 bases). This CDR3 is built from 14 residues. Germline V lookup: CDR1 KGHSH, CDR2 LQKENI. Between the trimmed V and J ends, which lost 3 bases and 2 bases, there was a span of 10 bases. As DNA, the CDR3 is TGTGCCAGCTCACCTTCCCCAGGGAACTATGGCTACACCTTC. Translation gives CASSPSPGNYGYTF.

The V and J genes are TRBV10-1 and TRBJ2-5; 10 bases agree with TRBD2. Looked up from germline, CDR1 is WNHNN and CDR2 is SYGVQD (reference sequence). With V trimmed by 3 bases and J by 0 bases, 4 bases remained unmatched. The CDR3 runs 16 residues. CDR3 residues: CASSDYGLADQETQYF. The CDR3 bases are TGCGCCAGCAGTGATTACGGACTAGCGGACCAAGAGACCCAGTACTTC.

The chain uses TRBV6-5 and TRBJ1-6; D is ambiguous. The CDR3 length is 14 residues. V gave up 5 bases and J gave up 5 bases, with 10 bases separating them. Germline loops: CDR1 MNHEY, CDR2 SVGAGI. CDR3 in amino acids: CASSIGQDNSPLHF. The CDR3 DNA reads TGTGCCAGCAGTATTGGTCAGGATAATTCACCCCTCCACTTT.

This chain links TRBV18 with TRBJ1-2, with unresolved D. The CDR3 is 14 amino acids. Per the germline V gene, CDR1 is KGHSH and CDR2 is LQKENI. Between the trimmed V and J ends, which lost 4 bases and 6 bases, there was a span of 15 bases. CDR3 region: CASSLSLQKNGYTF. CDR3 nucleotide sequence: TGTGCCAGCTCACTCAGCCTACAAAAAAATGGCTACACCTTC.

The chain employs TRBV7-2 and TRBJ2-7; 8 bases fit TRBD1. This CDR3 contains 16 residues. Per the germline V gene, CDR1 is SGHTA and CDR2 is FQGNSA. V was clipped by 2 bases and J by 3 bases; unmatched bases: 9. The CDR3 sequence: CASSLKWDRHIYEQYF. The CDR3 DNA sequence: TGTGCCAGCAGCTTAAAATGGGACAGGCATATCTACGAGCAGTACTTC.

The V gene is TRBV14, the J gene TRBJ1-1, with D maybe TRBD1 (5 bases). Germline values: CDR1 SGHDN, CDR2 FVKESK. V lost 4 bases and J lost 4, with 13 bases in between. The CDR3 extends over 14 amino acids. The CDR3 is CASSPLGPGTEAFF. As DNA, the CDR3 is TGTGCCAGCAGCCCGTTGGGGCCTGGCACTGAAGCTTTCTTT.

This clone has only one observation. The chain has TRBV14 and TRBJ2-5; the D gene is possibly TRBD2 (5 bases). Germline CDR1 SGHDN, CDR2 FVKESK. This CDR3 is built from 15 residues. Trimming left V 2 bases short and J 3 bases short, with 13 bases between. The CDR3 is CASSQLRGVKETQYF. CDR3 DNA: TGTGCCAGCAGCCAATTACGGGGAGTCAAAGAGACCCAGTACTTC.

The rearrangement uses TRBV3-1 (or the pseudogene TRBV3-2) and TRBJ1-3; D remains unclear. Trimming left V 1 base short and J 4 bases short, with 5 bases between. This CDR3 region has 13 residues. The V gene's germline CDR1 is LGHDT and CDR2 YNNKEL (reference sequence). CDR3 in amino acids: CASSQGSGNTIYF. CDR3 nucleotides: TGTGCCAGCAGCCAAGGGTCCGGAAACACCATATATTTT.

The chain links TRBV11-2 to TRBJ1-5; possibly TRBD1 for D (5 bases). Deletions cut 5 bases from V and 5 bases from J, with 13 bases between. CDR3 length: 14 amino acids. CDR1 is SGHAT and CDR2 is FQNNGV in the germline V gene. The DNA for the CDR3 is TGTGCCAGCAGCCTCCGGGCGGGGGATCAGCCCCAGCATTTT. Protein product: CASSLRAGDQPQHF.